The rows below give T cell receptor beta chains drawn from one sample of a study of beta chain features in type 1 diabetes. This table comes from immunoSEQ multiplex PCR, and its TCRdb copy is limited to in-frame clones, with some not included. Among 550,000 to 850,000 clones listed, about an eighth were seen once. Sequences were obtained from naive CD4+ T cells from blood. The receptor source for this set is a man aged 18 to 35 with type 1 diabetes. Each CDR3 is given with its conserved first and last residue. The D gene is left open where the match is weak. Clone size is not always given. Where it is, it says once, few, many or a class for expanded clones.

size: .
V: TRBV29-1
D: .
J: TRBJ2-7
CDR3: CSISGTPPYEQYF
DNA: TGCAGCATTTCCGGGACACCACCCTACGAGCAGTACTTC

size: few
V: TRBV30
D: TRBD1
J: TRBJ1-2
CDR3: CAWRQGADGYTF
DNA: TGTGCCTGGAGACAGGGGGCAGATGGCTACACCTTC

size: few
V: TRBV28
D: .
J: TRBJ1-2
CDR3: CASSPRGGGHGYTF
DNA: TGTGCCAGCAGTCCCCGAGGCGGGGGCCATGGCTACACCTTC

size: .
V: TRBV25-1
D: TRBD1
J: TRBJ1-5
CDR3: CASSAQGWFQHF
DNA: TGTGCCAGCAGTGCACAGGGGTGGTTCCAGCATTTT

size: .
V: TRBV5-4
D: .
J: TRBJ1-1
CDR3: CASSFAGGWTEAFF
DNA: TGTGCCAGCAGTTTTGCTGGGGGGTGGACTGAAGCTTTCTTT

size: few
V: TRBV5-1
D: .
J: TRBJ2-2
CDR3: CASSPVWASNTGELFF
DNA: TGCGCCAGCAGCCCTGTTTGGGCTTCGAACACCGGGGAGCTGTTTTTT

size: many
V: TRBV30
D: .
J: TRBJ1-3
CDR3: CAWSGNTIYF
DNA: TGTGCCTGGAGTGGAAACACCATATATTTT

size: .
V: TRBV10-3
D: .
J: TRBJ1-1
CDR3: CAISGGNTEAFF
DNA: TGTGCCATCAGTGGGGGGAACACTGAAGCTTTCTTT

size: .
V: TRBV30
D: TRBD2
J: TRBJ2-3
CDR3: CAWSGPLGSGVTDTQYF
DNA: TGTGCCTGGAGTGGCCCCCTAGGAAGCGGGGTCACAGATACGCAGTATTTT

size: few
V: TRBV5-4
D: TRBD1
J: TRBJ2-1
CDR3: CASSLDQGANEQFF
DNA: TGTGCCAGCAGCTTGGATCAGGGGGCCAATGAGCAGTTCTTC

size: few
V: TRBV15
D: .
J: TRBJ2-5
CDR3: CATSRDRVDQETQYF
DNA: TGTGCCACCAGCAGAGATCGGGTGGACCAAGAGACCCAGTACTTC

size: few
V: TRBV27
D: TRBD1
J: TRBJ1-1
CDR3: CASSRQGDTEAFF
DNA: TGTGCCAGCAGCCGACAGGGCGACACTGAAGCTTTCTTT

size: .
V: TRBV9
D: .
J: TRBJ1-4
CDR3: CASSVFGSGEKLFF
DNA: TGTGCCAGCAGCGTGTTTGGCAGTGGTGAAAAACTGTTTTTT

size: .
V: TRBV5-1
D: .
J: TRBJ2-5
CDR3: CASSFPGLGQETQYF
DNA: TGCGCCAGCAGCTTCCCAGGGCTGGGGCAAGAGACCCAGTACTTC

size: .
V: TRBV20-1
D: .
J: TRBJ2-7
CDR3: CSASWDYEQYF
DNA: TGCAGTGCCAGCTGGGACTACGAGCAGTACTTC

size: few
V: TRBV7-2
D: .
J: TRBJ2-1
CDR3: CASSSPTWSSYNEQFF
DNA: TGTGCCAGCAGCTCGCCGACTTGGAGCTCCTACAATGAGCAGTTCTTC

size: .
V: TRBV14
D: .
J: TRBJ2-3
CDR3: CASSQDTRVATDTQYF
DNA: TGTGCCAGCAGCCAAGATACCCGGGTAGCCACAGATACGCAGTATTTT

size: .
V: TRBV7-9
D: TRBD2
J: TRBJ2-7
CDR3: CASSPLGTSGYEQYF
DNA: TGTGCCAGCAGCCCCTTGGGGACTAGCGGTTACGAGCAGTACTTC

size: few
V: TRBV30
D: .
J: TRBJ2-7
CDR3: CAWSGQGYEQYF
DNA: TGTGCCTGGAGTGGTCAGGGCTACGAGCAGTACTTC

size: .
V: TRBV13
D: .
J: TRBJ2-2
CDR3: CASSVRSGELFF
DNA: TGTGCCAGCAGCGTTAGGAGCGGGGAGCTGTTTTTT

size: .
V: TRBV7-2
D: TRBD2
J: TRBJ2-5
CDR3: CASSFGGGGETQYF
DNA: TGTGCCAGCAGCTTTGGCGGGGGAGGCGAGACCCAGTACTTC

size: .
V: TRBV5-1
D: .
J: TRBJ1-2
CDR3: CASSLAATLSDGYTF
DNA: TGCGCCAGCAGCTTGGCCGCTACCCTGAGCGATGGCTACACCTTC

size: .
V: TRBV7-8
D: .
J: TRBJ2-5
CDR3: CASSFHAETQYF
DNA: TGTGCCAGCAGTTTCCATGCAGAGACCCAGTACTTC

size: few
V: TRBV30
D: .
J: TRBJ2-7
CDR3: CAWSAGFSYEQYF
DNA: TGTGCCTGGAGTGCGGGGTTCTCCTACGAGCAGTACTTC

size: .
V: TRBV5-4
D: TRBD1
J: TRBJ1-2
CDR3: CASSPPPGQGAISYGYTF
DNA: TGTGCCAGCAGCCCGCCTCCGGGACAGGGGGCGATCTCCTATGGCTACACCTTC

size: .
V: TRBV10-3
D: .
J: TRBJ1-5
CDR3: CAISEGGIQPQHF
DNA: TGTGCCATCAGTGAAGGGGGGATTCAGCCCCAGCATTTT

size: .
V: TRBV19
D: .
J: TRBJ2-6
CDR3: CASSLTGWANVLTF
DNA: TGTGCCAGTAGTCTTACAGGGTGGGCCAACGTCCTGACTTTC

size: .
V: TRBV19
D: TRBD1
J: TRBJ1-5
CDR3: CASSGQGDYQPQHF
DNA: TGTGCCAGTAGTGGACAGGGGGATTATCAGCCCCAGCATTTT

size: .
V: TRBV10-3
D: .
J: TRBJ1-2
CDR3: CAIRGSVENYGYTF
DNA: TGTGCCATCAGAGGGTCGGTAGAGAACTATGGCTACACCTTC

size: .
V: TRBV14
D: TRBD1
J: TRBJ2-1
CDR3: CASSTPVELQGEQFF
DNA: TGTGCCAGCAGCACCCCCGTTGAGCTACAGGGGGAGCAGTTCTTC

size: .
V: TRBV15
D: .
J: TRBJ1-2
CDR3: CATSREEGLNYGYTF
DNA: TGTGCCACCAGCAGAGAGGAGGGTCTTAACTATGGCTACACCTTC

size: few
V: TRBV9
D: .
J: TRBJ1-6
CDR3: CASSVGTLNSPLHF
DNA: TGTGCCAGCAGCGTAGGAACCCTTAATTCACCCCTCCACTTT

size: .
V: TRBV7-9
D: TRBD1
J: TRBJ2-3
CDR3: CASSRTGKLGSSTDTQYF
DNA: TGTGCCAGCAGCCGGACAGGGAAGTTAGGCTCTAGCACAGATACGCAGTATTTT

size: few
V: TRBV6-6
D: .
J: TRBJ2-1
CDR3: CASSHGRATYNEQFF
DNA: TGTGCCAGCAGCCACGGACGGGCTACCTACAATGAGCAGTTCTTC

size: few
V: TRBV6-5
D: .
J: TRBJ2-2
CDR3: CASSYSNGATGELFF
DNA: TGTGCCAGCAGTTACTCGAACGGGGCCACCGGGGAGCTGTTTTTT

size: .
V: TRBV9
D: .
J: TRBJ1-6
CDR3: CASSVASRDSPLHF
DNA: TGTGCCAGCAGCGTAGCTTCCCGAGATTCACCCCTCCACTTT

size: .
V: TRBV6-1
D: .
J: TRBJ1-2
CDR3: CASMRLMPDYGYTF
DNA: TGTGCCAGCATGCGCCTCATGCCGGACTATGGCTACACCTTC

size: few
V: TRBV4-1
D: .
J: TRBJ1-2
CDR3: CASSQDNLVRYGYTF
DNA: TGCGCCAGCAGCCAAGATAACCTCGTCCGGTATGGCTACACCTTC

size: .
V: TRBV28
D: .
J: TRBJ2-5
CDR3: CASSRQEVQETQYF
DNA: TGTGCCAGCAGCCGACAGGAGGTACAAGAGACCCAGTACTTC

size: .
V: TRBV4-2
D: TRBD2
J: TRBJ2-1
CDR3: CASSQDPSGGLYNEQFF
DNA: TGTGCCAGCAGCCAAGATCCTAGCGGGGGCCTCTACAATGAGCAGTTCTTC

size: .
V: TRBV6-1
D: .
J: TRBJ1-3
CDR3: CASSEFYSSGNTIYF
DNA: TGTGCCAGCAGTGAATTTTACAGCTCTGGAAACACCATATATTTT

size: few
V: TRBV5-1
D: .
J: TRBJ1-2
CDR3: CASSLEGDGYTF
DNA: TGCGCCAGCAGCTTGGAAGGGGACGGCTACACCTTC

size: few
V: TRBV6-6
D: .
J: TRBJ2-7
CDR3: CASRHGGGQRGEQYF
DNA: TGTGCCAGCAGGCACGGTGGGGGACAGCGGGGCGAGCAGTACTTC

size: few
V: TRBV28
D: .
J: TRBJ2-7
CDR3: CASRLAYEQYF
DNA: TGTGCCAGCAGGCTCGCCTACGAGCAGTACTTC

size: .
V: TRBV30
D: TRBD1
J: TRBJ2-3
CDR3: CAWRGQGAVDTQYF
DNA: TGTGCCTGGAGAGGTCAGGGGGCCGTAGATACGCAGTATTTT

size: few
V: TRBV6-5
D: .
J: TRBJ1-6
CDR3: CASGLTYNSPLHF
DNA: TGTGCCAGCGGACTGACGTATAATTCACCCCTCCACTTT

size: .
V: TRBV5-1
D: .
J: TRBJ1-1
CDR3: CASSFEGTEAFF
DNA: TGCGCCAGCAGCTTCGAGGGAACTGAAGCTTTCTTT

size: .
V: TRBV18
D: .
J: TRBJ1-4
CDR3: CASSPGRADEKLFF
DNA: TGTGCCAGCTCTCCCGGCAGGGCGGATGAAAAACTGTTTTTT

size: .
V: TRBV28
D: TRBD1
J: TRBJ1-4
CDR3: CASSSMGQLEKLFF
DNA: TGTGCCAGCAGTTCCATGGGACAGCTTGAAAAACTGTTTTTT

size: .
V: TRBV5-1
D: .
J: TRBJ2-5
CDR3: CASSLATATQETQYF
DNA: TGCGCCAGCAGCTTGGCCACGGCTACCCAAGAGACCCAGTACTTC